This T cell receptor (beta chain) was recorded in a study of OX40 agonist ivuxolimab in advanced cancers. TCRdb's copy holds only in-frame clones and misses some; the assay was immunoSEQ multiplex PCR. The profile covers roughly 90,000 clones, with roughly nine tenths appearing a single time and roughly 8.7% taken by the ten largest. The CDR3 sequence is 11 residues long. V shed 3 bases and J shed 8 bases, with 5 bases lying between them. CDR1 is SGDLS and CDR2 is YYNGEE in the germline V gene. This sequence was found in an adult with an advanced solid tumor such as melanoma, head and neck, liver or kidney cancer. The sequenced sample was CD4+ or CD8+ T cells sorted from blood, obtained in a trial of the OX40 agonist ivuxolimab. The chain recombines TRBV9 with TRBJ2-2; D remains ambiguous. The CDR3 nucleotides read TGTGCCAGCAGCGGAACAGGGGAGCTGTTTTTT. Encoded protein: CASSGTGELFF. The full variable domain, completed using reference TRBV9 and TRBJ2-2, is DSGVTQTPKHLITATGQRVTLRCSPRSGDLSVYWYQQSLDQGLQFLIQYYNGEERAKGNILERFSAQQFPDLHSELNLSSLELGDSALYFCASSGTGELFFGEGSRLTVL.